This T cell receptor (beta chain) was captured in a study of CD8+ T cells in alopecia areata. Study summary: Tofacitinib was taken orally by treated patients, and the dose was 5 to 10 mg twice daily. People stayed on tofacitinib for 6 to 18 months, then stopped the drug for 6 months. Broader study findings: Uncertain still, given a single nonresponder, is whether baseline CD8+ expansion links to response.

Notes on this clone: What it binds is not known.

The V gene's germline CDR1 is MDHEN and CDR2 SYDVKM. J lost 1 base, V lost 5 bases, and 6 bases had no gene match. The CDR3 covers 16 residues. As for treatment: oral pan-JAK inhibitor, 5-10 mg twice daily. In each case, RNA was isolated and then reverse transcribed into cDNA as the sequencing template. The assay was immunoSEQ multiplex PCR, and TCRdb's table has in-frame clones only and misses some. The sample shows more than 200,000 clones, 43% of them seen only once. This receptor was identified in a human donor with alopecia areata. This sequence joins TRBV28 and TRBJ2-1; 9 bases fit TRBD2. The sequencing used CD4+ T cells sorted from blood, collected at roughly week 36, from a patient treated with tofacitinib. The chain's CDR3 is CASSPYSGSSYNEQFF. The CDR3 region has the DNA TGTGCCAGCAGTCCATATAGCGGGAGTTCCTACAATGAGCAGTTCTTC.